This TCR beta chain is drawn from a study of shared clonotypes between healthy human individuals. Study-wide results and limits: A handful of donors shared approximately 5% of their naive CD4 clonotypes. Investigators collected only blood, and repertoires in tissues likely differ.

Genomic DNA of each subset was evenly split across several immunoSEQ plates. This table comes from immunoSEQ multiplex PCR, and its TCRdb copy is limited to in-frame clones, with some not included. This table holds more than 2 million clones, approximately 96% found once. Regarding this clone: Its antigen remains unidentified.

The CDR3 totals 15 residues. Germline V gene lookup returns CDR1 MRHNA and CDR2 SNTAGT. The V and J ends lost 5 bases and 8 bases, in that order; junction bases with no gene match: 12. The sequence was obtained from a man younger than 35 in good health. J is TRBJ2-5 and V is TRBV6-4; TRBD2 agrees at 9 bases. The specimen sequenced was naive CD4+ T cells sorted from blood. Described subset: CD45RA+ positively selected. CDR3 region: CASSRVAGDASTQYF. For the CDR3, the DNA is TGTGCCAGCAGTAGAGTAGCGGGGGATGCCTCTACCCAGTACTTC.